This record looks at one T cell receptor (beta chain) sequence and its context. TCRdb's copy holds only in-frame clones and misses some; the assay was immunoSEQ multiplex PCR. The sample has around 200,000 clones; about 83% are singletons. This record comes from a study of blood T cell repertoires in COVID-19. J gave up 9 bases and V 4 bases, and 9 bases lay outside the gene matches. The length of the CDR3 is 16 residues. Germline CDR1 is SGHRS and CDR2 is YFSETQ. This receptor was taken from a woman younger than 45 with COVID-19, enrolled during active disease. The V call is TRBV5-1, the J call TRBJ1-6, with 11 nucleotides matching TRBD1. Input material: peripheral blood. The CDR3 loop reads CASSLDSGTGGSPLHF. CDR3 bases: TGCGCCAGCAGCCTGGACAGTGGGACAGGGGGTTCACCCCTCCACTTT.